This is a list of T cell receptor beta chains from one sample in a study of blood T cell repertoires in COVID-19. Generated by immunoSEQ multiplex PCR, the TCRdb table keeps only in-frame clones and is missing some. The sample lists about 250,000 clones, more than 75% occurring once. The sequenced material came from peripheral blood. These receptors came from a woman aged 40 to 50 who had recovered from COVID-19. The CDR3 runs from the conserved cysteine through the conserved F or W. The D gene is left open where the match is weak. Not every row has a clone size; where given, it reads once, few, many or a size class.

-	TRBV11-3	-	TRBJ2-2	TGTGCCGGGGGGACTGGCAACACCGGGGAGCTGTTTTTT	CAGGTGNTGELFF
-	TRBV18	-	TRBJ1-1	TGTGCCAGCTCGGCAGGGGTGGGGACTGAAGCTTTCTTT	CASSAGVGTEAFF
-	TRBV7-9	-	TRBJ2-4	TGTGCCAGCAGCTCCTGGGCCCATCCCATTCAGTACTTC	CASSSWAHPIQYF
-	TRBV18	-	TRBJ1-5	TGTGCCAGCTCCCCGACAGGCCCGAATCAGCCCCAGCATTTT	CASSPTGPNQPQHF
-	TRBV10-3	-	TRBJ1-1	TGTGCCACCCGGACAGATTTCCTGAACACTGAAGCTTTCTTT	CATRTDFLNTEAFF
-	TRBV30	few	TRBJ1-1	TGTGCCTGGAGTGGACAGGTGAACACTGAAGCTTTCTTT	CAWSGQVNTEAFF
-	TRBV7-2	-	TRBJ1-2	TGTGCCAGCAGCCCACCCACCCGGGGTGATGGCTACACCTTC	CASSPPTRGDGYTF
-	TRBV2	-	TRBJ2-5	TGTGCCAGCACCAGGGGAGGGGCCGAGACCCAGTACTTC	CASTRGGAETQYF
TRBD1	TRBV7-9	-	TRBJ1-4	TGCGCCAGCAGCTTAGAACAGGGGGTCGGGGAAAAACTGTTTTTT	CASSLEQGVGEKLFF
-	TRBV5-5	-	TRBJ2-2	TGTGCCAGCAGCTTTCTGTCCACCGGGGAGCTGTTTTTT	CASSFLSTGELFF
-	TRBV6-5	-	TRBJ2-5	TGTGCCAGCAGCCACCGGGACTCGAGGGAGACCCAGTACTTC	CASSHRDSRETQYF
-	TRBV18	-	TRBJ2-5	TGTGCCAGCTCACCAGGGACACAAGAAGAGACCCAGTACTTC	CASSPGTQEETQYF
TRBD2	TRBV7-2	-	TRBJ2-7	TGTGCCAGCAGCTTAGATGGGGGGGTGGGTACCATAGAGCAGTACTTC	CASSLDGGVGTIEQYF
TRBD1	TRBV9	-	TRBJ1-3	TGTGCCAGCAGCGCAGAGGGGGCGGGTGGAAACACCATATATTTT	CASSAEGAGGNTIYF
TRBD2	TRBV6-2/TRBV6-3	-	TRBJ2-1	TGTGCCAGCAGCCCTGGCGGGAGGCGGGATGAGCAGTTCTTC	CASSPGGRRDEQFF
TRBD2	TRBV7-3	-	TRBJ2-5	TGTGCCAGCAGCCCCGGGACTAGCGGGGGGGGGCAAGAGACCCAGTACTTC	CASSPGTSGGGQETQYF
TRBD1	TRBV7-9	-	TRBJ1-5	TGTGCCAGCAGCTTAAGGGACAGAGATCAGCCCCAGCATTTT	CASSLRDRDQPQHF
TRBD1	TRBV12-5	-	TRBJ2-1	TGTGCTAGTGGTTCCCGGGCAGGGGGCCCAGCACGGCAGTTCTTC	CASGSRAGGPARQFF
TRBD1	TRBV29-1	-	TRBJ1-1	TGCAGCGTTGGTAAGGGGGCGCGGACTGAAGCTTTCTTT	CSVGKGARTEAFF
TRBD1	TRBV4-3	-	TRBJ1-1	TGCGCCAGCAGCCAAGATCCGGCAGGGGGGACTGAAGCTTTCTTT	CASSQDPAGGTEAFF
-	TRBV30	-	TRBJ2-4	TGTGCCTGGAGTGGGACTGCCCTAGCCAAAAACATTCAGTACTTC	CAWSGTALAKNIQYF
TRBD1	TRBV29-1	-	TRBJ1-5	TGCAGCGTTGGAGGGACAGGGGGTAGCAATCAGCCCCAGCATTTT	CSVGGTGGSNQPQHF
TRBD2	TRBV5-8	-	TRBJ2-5	TGTGCCAGCAGCCCCGGGACTAGCGGGCCACAAGAGACCCAGTACTTC	CASSPGTSGPQETQYF
TRBD1	TRBV6-2/TRBV6-3	once	TRBJ2-1	TGTGCCAGCAGCCCCGGGACAGGGCGTTACAATGAGCAGTTCTTC	CASSPGTGRYNEQFF
-	TRBV4-3	once	TRBJ2-5	TGCGCCAGCAGCCAGGACCGGGGGGCGGGGGAGACCCAGTACTTC	CASSQDRGAGETQYF
TRBD2	TRBV5-1	-	TRBJ2-6	TGCGCCAGCAGCTTCCGGACTAGCGGAGCCGCATCTGGGGCCAACGTCCTGACTTTC	CASSFRTSGAASGANVLTF
TRBD2	TRBV30	-	TRBJ2-3	TGTGCCTGTGGGCCGGGACTAGCGGGAGGTACAGATACGCAGTATTTT	CACGPGLAGGTDTQYF
TRBD1	TRBV7-2	-	TRBJ2-5	TGTGCCAGCAGCTTAGTCGGGACAGGGAGGGAGACCCAGTACTTC	CASSLVGTGRETQYF
-	TRBV25-1	-	TRBJ1-6	TGTGCCAGCAAAACGCAGATACATAATTCACCCCTCCACTTT	CASKTQIHNSPLHF
-	TRBV7-3	-	TRBJ2-3	TGTGCCAGCAGCTTAGGGGGCGGGCTAGCCACAGATACGCAGTATTTT	CASSLGGGLATDTQYF
TRBD1	TRBV7-7	-	TRBJ2-7	TGTGCTAGCAGCTTATCGGCAGGGGGTTTGTACGAGCAGTACTTC	CASSLSAGGLYEQYF
-	TRBV7-9	-	TRBJ2-7	TGTGCCAGCAGCCCCGGGGCGGGACAGCTATACGAGCAGTACTTC	CASSPGAGQLYEQYF
-	TRBV4-3	-	TRBJ2-2	TGCGCCAGCAGCCAAGATGGCTTTGTGACCGGGGAGCTGTTTTTT	CASSQDGFVTGELFF
-	TRBV5-4	-	TRBJ1-2	TGTGCCTGCGCGGGGAACTATGGCTACACCTTC	CACAGNYGYTF
TRBD1	TRBV19	-	TRBJ1-2	TGTGCCAGTACCGACCCGGGACAGCCTAACTATGGCTACACCTTC	CASTDPGQPNYGYTF
-	TRBV6-2/TRBV6-3	-	TRBJ2-2	TGTGCCAGCAGTTACCTGGCGGGTGGCACCGGGGAGCTGTTTTTT	CASSYLAGGTGELFF
TRBD2	TRBV18	-	TRBJ2-3	TGTGCCAGCTCACCCCGGCTAGCGGGAGGTTCAGATACGCAGTATTTT	CASSPRLAGGSDTQYF
-	TRBV28	-	TRBJ1-1	TGTGCCAGCAGTTTAAACGGGTTCACTGAAGCTTTCTTT	CASSLNGFTEAFF
TRBD1	TRBV4-1	-	TRBJ1-2	TGCGCCAGCAGCCCACCGGGACAGGGTGGATTTACCCACTATGGCTACACCTTC	CASSPPGQGGFTHYGYTF
-	TRBV5-1	-	TRBJ2-5	TGCGCCAGCAGCACCGGCGGCGGAGAGACCCAGTACTTC	CASSTGGGETQYF
TRBD2	TRBV5-1	-	TRBJ2-1	TGCGCCAGCACCTGGGGGACTAGCCTCAACAATGAGCAGTTCTTC	CASTWGTSLNNEQFF
TRBD1	TRBV11-3	-	TRBJ1-2	TGTGCCAGCAGCAGCCCGGGACAGGGGGCTGCCGGCTACACCTTC	CASSSPGQGAAGYTF
TRBD1	TRBV7-9	once	TRBJ2-4	TGTGCCAGCAGCCCCAGACCGGGACAGGGGCTCTCTGGCAAAAACATTCAGTACTTC	CASSPRPGQGLSGKNIQYF
TRBD2	TRBV4-3	-	TRBJ2-2	TGCGCCAGCAGCCAGGGGGCTAGCGGGGCGAACACCGGGGAGCTGTTTTTT	CASSQGASGANTGELFF
TRBD1	TRBV5-1	-	TRBJ2-5	TGCGCCAGCAGCTTGGGGGGACAGGGGCGGCAAGAGACCCAGTACTTC	CASSLGGQGRQETQYF
TRBD1	TRBV28	-	TRBJ1-4	TGTGCCAGCCGCCGGGACAGGGGGCTTGCAACTAATGAAAAACTGTTTTTT	CASRRDRGLATNEKLFF
TRBD1	TRBV14	-	TRBJ2-1	TGTGCCAGCAGCCAAGTAGGGACAGGGGCCTACAATGAGCAGTTCTTC	CASSQVGTGAYNEQFF
TRBD2	TRBV5-1	once	TRBJ2-5	TGCGCCAGCAGCTTTTGGGGGGAGGGCCGCTTGGAGACCCAGTACTTC	CASSFWGEGRLETQYF
TRBD2	TRBV6-5	-	TRBJ2-1	TGTGCCTCCCGGTGGTCTAGCGGGAGTAATGAGCAGTTCTTC	CASRWSSGSNEQFF
-	TRBV27	-	TRBJ1-1	TGTGCCAGCAGTGATCACAGGGCCGCTTTCTTT	CASSDHRAAFF
TRBD2	TRBV6-2/TRBV6-3	many	TRBJ2-1	TGTGCCAGCAGTTACTCGAGGGAGGGGCAGTTCTTC	CASSYSREGQFF
-	TRBV24-1	-	TRBJ2-2	TGTGCCACCAGTGATTGGTCGCCCGGGGTTGGCACCGGGGAGCTGTTTTTT	CATSDWSPGVGTGELFF
TRBD1	TRBV19	-	TRBJ2-2	TGTGCCAGTACCCGCCCCTGGGACAGGGGTTCCAGCGGGGAGCTGTTTTTT	CASTRPWDRGSSGELFF
TRBD1	TRBV18	-	TRBJ1-2	TGTGCCAGCTCCCCAACCCCACAGGGGGACTATGGCTACACCTTC	CASSPTPQGDYGYTF
-	TRBV28	-	TRBJ2-1	TGTGCCAGCAGTCCTCCCCACCAGGAGCAGTTCTTC	CASSPPHQEQFF
-	TRBV6-2/TRBV6-3	-	TRBJ2-6	TGTGCCAGCAGCCATTACACCTCTGGGGCCAACGTCCTGACTTTC	CASSHYTSGANVLTF
TRBD1	TRBV7-2	-	TRBJ1-1	TGTGCCAGCAGCTTGGCAGGGGGCCTCGGGACTGAAGCTTTCTTT	CASSLAGGLGTEAFF
TRBD1	TRBV5-1	-	TRBJ1-2	TGCGCCAGCAGCTCCGGGACAGCGATGAACTATGGCTACACCTTC	CASSSGTAMNYGYTF
-	TRBV4-3	-	TRBJ2-2	TGCGCCAGCAGCCAGGAGGCGACTCAGAACACCGGGGAGCTGTTTTTT	CASSQEATQNTGELFF